This entry concerns a single T cell receptor beta chain. The entry originates in a study of blood T cell repertoires in COVID-19. Overall study context: From T cells, B-cell-depleted T cells, or PBMCs came the material, which was cDNA or gDNA.

The CDR3 has 13 amino acids. CDR1 is SGHRS, CDR2 YFSETQ, per germline. V dropped 8 bases and J dropped 3; count of bases not matched to a gene: 6. In the original analysis: Quantification of nucleated cells was approximated via reference gene primer amplification. Sequencing was performed with immunoSEQ multiplex PCR; in TCRdb, only in-frame clones are kept and a portion is missing. The V and J calls and clone size were taken over from that table, and D and trimming were inferred from the DNA. The top ten hold roughly 0.25% of the sample, which has just over 650,000 clones, 80% to 90% seen once. Sequenced: peripheral blood. The origin of this receptor is a woman in her late teens or twenties with acute or convalescent COVID-19. The chain employs TRBV5-1 and TRBJ2-7; 9 bases map to TRBD1. CDR3 protein: CASRGQGRYEQYF. The CDR3, as DNA: TGCGCCAGTAGAGGACAGGGGCGCTACGAGCAGTACTTC.